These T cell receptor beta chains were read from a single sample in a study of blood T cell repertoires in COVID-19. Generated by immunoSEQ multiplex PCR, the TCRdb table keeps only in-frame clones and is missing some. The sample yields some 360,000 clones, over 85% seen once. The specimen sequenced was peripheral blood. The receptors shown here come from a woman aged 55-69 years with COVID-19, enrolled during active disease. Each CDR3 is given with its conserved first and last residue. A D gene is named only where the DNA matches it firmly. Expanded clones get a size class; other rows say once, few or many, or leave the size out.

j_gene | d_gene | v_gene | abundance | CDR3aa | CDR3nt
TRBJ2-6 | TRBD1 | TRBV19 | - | CASSDSGTGKAGANVLTF | TGTGCCAGTAGCGACTCCGGGACAGGGAAGGCTGGGGCCAACGTCCTGACTTTC
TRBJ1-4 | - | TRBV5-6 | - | CASSLPGGQAKLFF | TGTGCCAGCAGCTTACCCGGGGGGCAGGCAAAACTGTTTTTT
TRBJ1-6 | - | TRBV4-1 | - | CASSLYSYNSPLHF | TGCGCCAGCAGTCTCTACTCCTATAATTCACCCCTCCACTTT
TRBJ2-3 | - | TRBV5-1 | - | CASSLQTGVAADTQYF | TGCGCCAGCAGCTTGCAGACGGGGGTTGCCGCAGATACGCAGTATTTT
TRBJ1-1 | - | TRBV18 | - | CASSPWGDTEAFF | TGTGCCAGCTCACCTTGGGGGGACACTGAAGCTTTCTTT
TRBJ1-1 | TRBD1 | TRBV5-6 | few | CASSSMTMGQTEAFF | TGTGCCAGCAGCTCAATGACCATGGGACAGACTGAAGCTTTCTTT
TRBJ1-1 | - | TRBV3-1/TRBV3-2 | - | CASSRQNQNTEAFF | TGTGCCAGCAGCCGACAAAACCAGAACACTGAAGCTTTCTTT
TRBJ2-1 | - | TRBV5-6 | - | CASSPPGDINEQFF | TGTGCCAGCAGCCCCCCCGGGGATATAAATGAGCAGTTCTTC
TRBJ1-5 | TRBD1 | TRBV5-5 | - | CASSLTRDRGNQPQHF | TGTGCCAGCAGCTTGACCCGGGACAGGGGAAATCAGCCCCAGCATTTT
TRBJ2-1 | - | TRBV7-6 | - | CASSLVVGPYNEQFF | TGTGCCAGCAGCTTAGTTGTGGGCCCCTACAATGAGCAGTTCTTC
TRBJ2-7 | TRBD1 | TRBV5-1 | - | CASSFGTGGYEQYF | TGCGCCAGCAGCTTCGGGACAGGGGGCTACGAGCAGTACTTC
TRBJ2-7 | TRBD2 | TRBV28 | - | CASSRGGSSYEQYF | TGTGCCAGCAGTCGGGGGGGGAGCTCCTACGAGCAGTACTTC
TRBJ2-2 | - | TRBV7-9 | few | CASSLETETGELFF | TGTGCCAGCAGCTTAGAGACAGAGACCGGGGAGCTGTTTTTT
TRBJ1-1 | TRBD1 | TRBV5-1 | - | CASSPRDRATGTNTEAFF | TGCGCCAGCAGCCCTCGGGACAGGGCCACCGGGACGAACACTGAAGCTTTCTTT
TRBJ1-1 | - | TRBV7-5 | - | CVRSLTGGSTEAFF | TGTGTCAGAAGCTTGACAGGGGGAAGCACTGAAGCTTTCTTT
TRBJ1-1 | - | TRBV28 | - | CASSPRWNTEAFF | TGTGCCAGCAGTCCCAGGTGGAACACTGAAGCTTTCTTT
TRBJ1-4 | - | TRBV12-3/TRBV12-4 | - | CASSPGAGVGLFF | TGTGCCAGCAGCCCCGGGGCAGGGGTTGGACTGTTTTTT
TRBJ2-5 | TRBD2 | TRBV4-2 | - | CASSQRGGQETQYF | TGTGCCAGCAGCCAACGGGGGGGGCAAGAGACCCAGTACTTC
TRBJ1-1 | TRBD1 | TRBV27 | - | CASSSGTGGTEAFF | TGTGCCAGCAGTTCCGGGACAGGGGGCACTGAAGCTTTCTTT
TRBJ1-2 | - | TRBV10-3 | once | CAISDPNRAQHYGYTF | TGTGCCATCAGTGATCCCAACAGGGCCCAGCACTATGGCTACACCTTC
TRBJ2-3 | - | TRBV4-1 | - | CASSRQGGDTQYF | TGCGCCAGCAGCCGACAAGGGGGAGATACGCAGTATTTT
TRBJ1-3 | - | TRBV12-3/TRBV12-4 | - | CAQGSSGNTIYF | TGTGCCCAGGGGTCTTCTGGAAACACCATATATTTT
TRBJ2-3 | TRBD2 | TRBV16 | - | CASSPGTSGVKDTQYF | TGTGCCAGCAGCCCCGGGACTAGCGGGGTAAAAGATACGCAGTATTTT
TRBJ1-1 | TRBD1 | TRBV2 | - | CASSRQGQGTEAFF | TGTGCCAGCAGTCGACAGGGGCAGGGTACTGAAGCTTTCTTT
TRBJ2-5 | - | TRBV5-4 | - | CASSRGSQETQYF | TGTGCCAGCAGCAGGGGCTCCCAAGAGACCCAGTACTTC
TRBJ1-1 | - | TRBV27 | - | CASSLIQGETEAFF | TGTGCCAGCAGTTTGATACAAGGAGAGACTGAAGCTTTCTTT
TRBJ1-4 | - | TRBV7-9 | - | CASSVQQGPNEKLFF | TGTGCCAGCAGCGTACAACAGGGTCCTAATGAAAAACTGTTTTTT
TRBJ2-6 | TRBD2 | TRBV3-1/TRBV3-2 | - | CASSQGGGGSSGANVLTF | TGTGCCAGCAGCCAAGGGGGCGGGGGAAGCTCTGGGGCCAACGTCCTGACTTTC
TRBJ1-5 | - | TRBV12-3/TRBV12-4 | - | CASSLWGGQPQHF | TGTGCCAGCAGTTTGTGGGGGGGTCAGCCCCAGCATTTT
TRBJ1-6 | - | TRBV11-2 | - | CASSLDGAWVSYNSPLHF | TGTGCCAGCAGCTTAGATGGGGCTTGGGTTTCCTATAATTCACCCCTCCACTTT
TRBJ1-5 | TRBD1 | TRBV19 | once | CASSTRRTGGDQPQHF | TGTGCCAGTAGTACACGACGGACAGGGGGAGATCAGCCCCAGCATTTT
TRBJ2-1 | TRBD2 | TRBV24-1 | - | CATGGGSSYNEQFF | TGTGCCACCGGGGGGGGGAGCTCCTACAATGAGCAGTTCTTC
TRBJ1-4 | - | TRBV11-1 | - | CASSSRGDNEKLFF | TGTGCCAGCAGCTCCAGGGGAGATAATGAAAAACTGTTTTTT
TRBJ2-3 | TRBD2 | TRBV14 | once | CASSHLAGAYRTDTQYF | TGTGCCAGCAGCCACCTAGCGGGGGCCTACCGCACAGATACGCAGTATTTT
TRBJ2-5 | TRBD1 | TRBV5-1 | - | CASSTDRGRGETQYF | TGCGCCAGCAGCACAGACAGGGGTCGGGGGGAGACCCAGTACTTC
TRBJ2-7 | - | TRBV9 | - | CASSVGGTTQGEQYF | TGTGCCAGCAGCGTAGGCGGGACGACGCAAGGCGAGCAGTACTTC
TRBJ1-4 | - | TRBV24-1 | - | CATSDFGRGKLFF | TGTGCCACCAGTGATTTTGGGAGAGGGAAACTGTTTTTT
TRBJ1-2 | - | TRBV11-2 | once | CASSLRVSDGYTF | TGTGCCAGCAGCTTACGGGTATCGGATGGCTACACCTTC
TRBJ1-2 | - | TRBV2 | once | CASSGDPTGLGYTF | TGTGCCAGCAGTGGGGATCCGACAGGCCTTGGCTACACCTTC
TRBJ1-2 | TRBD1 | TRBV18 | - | CASSSSGTEVKVHTF | TGTGCCAGCTCATCATCCGGGACAGAAGTCAAGGTTCACACCTTC
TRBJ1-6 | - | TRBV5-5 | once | CASSRQPGSNSPLHF | TGTGCCAGCAGCCGCCAACCGGGTAGCAATTCACCCCTCCACTTT
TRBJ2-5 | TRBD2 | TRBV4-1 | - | CASSQTSGATQETQYF | TGCGCCAGCAGCCAGACTAGCGGGGCTACGCAAGAGACCCAGTACTTC
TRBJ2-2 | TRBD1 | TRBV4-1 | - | CASSQDGTGGYTGELFF | TGCGCCAGCAGCCAAGATGGGACAGGGGGCTACACCGGGGAGCTGTTTTTT
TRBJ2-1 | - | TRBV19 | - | CASSLGNREQFF | TGTGCCAGTAGTCTCGGAAACAGGGAGCAGTTCTTC
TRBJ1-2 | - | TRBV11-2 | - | CASSLGVGGDYGYTF | TGTGCCAGCAGCTTAGGGGTGGGCGGGGACTATGGCTACACCTTC